Listed here are 29 T cell receptor beta chains from one sample, sequenced in a study of naive CD8 T cells in extremely preterm neonates. Without labor or membrane rupture, elective cesareans at about 35-43 weeks supplied term cord blood. The data were produced by immunoSEQ multiplex PCR, yet TCRdb's version contains in-frame clones alone and is incomplete. In the table there are approximately 4,900 clones, about 97% of which are singletons. The sequenced sample was naive CD8+ T cells from cord blood. These receptors originate from a newborn in good health.

The chain has TRBV9 and TRBJ2-1, with D perhaps matching TRBD2 (6 bases). This CDR3 is built from 13 residues. V was clipped by 3 bases and J by 6 bases, with 10 bases between them. Looked up from germline, CDR1 is SGDLS and CDR2 is YYNGEE. DNA of the CDR3: TGTGCCAGCAGCGAGAAGACTAGCAATGAGCAGTTCTTC. Its translation: CASSEKTSNEQFF.

V and J are TRBV4-3 and TRBJ2-3; TRBD2 matches 9 bases. Looked up from germline, CDR1 is LGHNA and CDR2 is YSLEER. Trimming took 0 bases from V and 2 from J; bases not matched to a gene: 3. The CDR3 is 16 residues long. The CDR3 protein is CASSQDSGGPTDTQYF. The CDR3 DNA follows: TGCGCCAGCAGCCAAGATAGCGGGGGACCCACAGATACGCAGTATTTT.

The rearrangement joins TRBV5-4 to TRBJ2-3; D is undetermined. Per the germline V gene, CDR1 is SGHNT and CDR2 is YYREEE (reference sequence). Trimming took 0 bases from V and 0 from J, leaving 8 bases between them. This CDR3 region has 15 residues. In DNA, the CDR3 is TGTGCCAGCAGCTTGGCCGCCGCGAGCACAGATACGCAGTATTTT. This gives the protein CASSLAAASTDTQYF. Supplemented by reference TRBV5-4 and TRBJ2-3, the full variable domain reads ETGVTQSPTHLIKTRGQQVTLRCSSQSGHNTVSWYQQALGQGPQFIFQYYREEENGRGNFPPRFSGLQFPNYSSELNVNALELDDSALYLCASSLAAASTDTQYFGPGTRLTVL.

V usage is TRBV5-1 and J usage is TRBJ2-1; tentatively, D is TRBD1 (6 bases). V lost 4 bases to trimming and J lost 8 bases, with 13 bases between them. The CDR3 has 13 amino acids. Germline V gene sequence: CDR1 SGHRS, CDR2 YFSETQ. CDR3 protein: CASSVGQTDEQFF. The CDR3 nucleotides are TGCGCCAGCAGCGTTGGACAGACGGATGAGCAGTTCTTC.

The chain uses TRBV27 and TRBJ2-1, with D tentatively TRBD2 (6 bases). Germline V gives CDR1 MNHEY, CDR2 SMNVEV (reference sequence). The CDR3 extends over 12 amino acids. V was clipped by 9 bases and J by 14 bases, with 20 bases between them. The CDR3 loop reads CASRTGLRAEFF. Here the CDR3 DNA reads TGTGCCAGTAGGACGGGACTCCGGGCGGAGTTCTTC.

V and J are TRBV28 and TRBJ1-1; no definite D call. The germline gives CDR1 MDHEN, CDR2 SYDVKM. The V end was cut by 2 bases, the J end by 1 base, with 5 bases between. The CDR3 spans 13 residues. CDR3 in amino acids: CASSLARNTEAFF. CDR3 sequence (DNA): TGTGCCAGCAGTTTAGCCAGGAACACTGAAGCTTTCTTT.

The V call is TRBV28, the J call TRBJ1-5, with 10 bases matching TRBD1. CDR3 length: 14 amino acids. The V segment lost 4 bases and the J segment 9 bases; nucleotides outside the gene matches: 6. Germline values: CDR1 MDHEN, CDR2 SYDVKM. The DNA for the CDR3 is TGTGCCAGCAGTTGGACAGGGGGAGGTAGGCCCCAGCATTTT. Encoded protein: CASSWTGGGRPQHF.

The rearrangement links TRBV11-2 to TRBJ2-7; D perhaps matches TRBD1 (6 bases). Deletions cut 3 bases from V and 4 bases from J, with 10 bases between. The CDR3 extends over 13 amino acids. Per germline, CDR1 SGHAT and CDR2 FQNNGV. CDR3 region: CASSLGGQYEQYF. The CDR3, as DNA: TGTGCCAGCAGCTTGGGTGGACAGTACGAGCAGTACTTC.

This sequence joins TRBV19 and TRBJ1-1, with a possible D match to TRBD1 (5 bases). In germline, CDR1 is LNHDA, CDR2 SQIVND (reference sequence). The CDR3 is 14 amino acids. V was pared by 5 bases and J by 5 bases, with 15 bases between. CDR3 nucleotide sequence: TGTGCCAGTAGTGTGGACCTCCGGGGGACTGAAGCTTTCTTT. As protein: CASSVDLRGTEAFF.

The chain recombines TRBV9 with TRBJ2-3, with TRBD2 identical over 8 bases. The V segment lost 0 bases and the J segment 2 bases; nucleotides outside the gene matches: 2. The CDR3 length is 15 residues. Looked up from germline, CDR1 is SGDLS and CDR2 is YYNGEE. CDR3 DNA: TGTGCCAGCAGCGTAGCGGGGGGGCCCACAGATACGCAGTATTTT. It is translated as CASSVAGGPTDTQYF.

The chain carries TRBV5-1 and TRBJ1-1, with D maybe TRBD1 (6 bases). V gave up 2 bases and J gave up 2 bases, with 13 bases separating them. CDR1 is SGHRS and CDR2 is YFSETQ in the germline V gene. The CDR3 has 15 amino acids. The CDR3 sequence: CASSFSGTPNTEAFF. The DNA of the CDR3 is TGCGCCAGCAGCTTCTCCGGGACACCAAACACTGAAGCTTTCTTT.

The genes are TRBV28 and TRBJ2-3, with 7 bases aligning to TRBD2. This CDR3 has 16 residues. CDR1 and CDR2 from the germline V gene are MDHEN and SYDVKM. The V gene end was trimmed by 5 bases and the J gene end by 6 bases; junction bases not matched to a gene: 14. As DNA, the CDR3 is TGTGCCAGCAGTCCCCTTTGGGGGGGGAACTCGGATACGCAGTATTTT. This encodes CASSPLWGGNSDTQYF.

V and J are TRBV4-2 and TRBJ1-1; D perhaps matches TRBD1 (5 bases). Per germline, CDR1 LGHNA and CDR2 YNFKEQ. Trimming pared 3 bases from V and 5 bases from J, leaving 19 bases between. CDR3 size: 16 residues. CDR3 amino acids: CASSHYRRGGWTEAFF. CDR3 bases: TGTGCCAGCAGCCATTACCGACGGGGGGGATGGACTGAAGCTTTCTTT.

This chain uses TRBV19 with TRBJ1-1; perhaps TRBD1 as D (5 bases). V lost 8 bases and J lost 0, with 10 bases in between. The CDR3 sequence is 13 residues long. CDR1 is LNHDA, CDR2 SQIVND, per germline (reference sequence). This CDR3 is CASGPTVNTEAFF. The CDR3 coding sequence is TGTGCCAGTGGACCGACAGTGAACACTGAAGCTTTCTTT. Full variable domain (missing parts from reference TRBV19 and TRBJ1-1): DGGITQSPKYLFRKEGQNVTLSCEQNLNHDAMYWYRQDPGQGLRLIYYSQIVNDFQKGDIAEGYSVSREKKESFPLTVTSAQKNPTAFYLCASGPTVNTEAFFGQGTRLTVV.

This sequence joins TRBV2 and TRBJ2-7; perhaps TRBD1 as D (6 bases). The CDR3 runs 14 residues. CDR1 is SNHLY, CDR2 FYNNEI, per germline. V lost 8 bases and J 5 bases, leaving 19 bases between the germline ends. CDR3 amino acids: CASPRKDSQHEQYF. CDR3 coding DNA: TGTGCCAGCCCTAGGAAGGACAGCCAGCACGAGCAGTACTTC.

The rearrangement uses TRBV9 and TRBJ2-4; D gene unclear. Trimming shortened V by 3 bases and J by 5 bases, and 9 bases separated the two germline ends. Looked up from germline, CDR1 is SGDLS and CDR2 is YYNGEE. The CDR3 loop spans 13 amino acids. The CDR3 bases are TGTGCCAGCAGCGCCCTCCCAGAAAACATTCAGTACTTC. Protein product: CASSALPENIQYF. The variable domain in full, completed from reference TRBV9 and TRBJ2-4, reads DSGVTQTPKHLITATGQRVTLRCSPRSGDLSVYWYQQSLDQGLQFLIQYYNGEERAKGNILERFSAQQFPDLHSELNLSSLELGDSALYFCASSALPENIQYFGAGTRLSVL.

In its sample, this clone was seen once. The chain recombines TRBV5-1 with TRBJ2-2; D ambiguous. Trimming removed 7 bases from V and 4 bases from J, with 5 bases in between. The CDR3 covers 11 residues. Germline assignment: CDR1 SGHRS and CDR2 YFSETQ. CDR3 amino acids: CASQVTGELFF. CDR3 in DNA: TGCGCCAGCCAGGTCACCGGGGAGCTGTTTTTT. The variable domain in full, completed from reference TRBV5-1 and TRBJ2-2, reads KAGVTQTPRYLIKTRGQQVTLSCSPISGHRSVSWYQQTPGQGLQFLFEYFSETQRNKGNFPGRFSGRQFSNSRSEMNVSTLELGDSALYLCASQVTGELFFGEGSRLTVL.

This rearrangement joins TRBV13 to TRBJ2-7; 8 bases line up with TRBD2. Trimming removed 5 bases from V and 4 bases from J; junction bases left unmatched: 7. This CDR3 contains 14 residues. Germline V gene data show CDR1 as PRHDT and CDR2 as FYEKMQ (reference sequence). The CDR3 loop reads CASSSRGGLYEQYF. DNA of the CDR3: TGTGCCAGCAGCAGTCGGGGGGGCTTATACGAGCAGTACTTC.

The V call is TRBV30, the J call TRBJ2-7; 9 bases align to TRBD2. This CDR3 is built from 14 residues. Germline lookup yields CDR1 GTSNPN and CDR2 SVGIG (reference sequence). The V gene end was trimmed by 2 bases and the J gene end by 2 bases; junction bases not matched to a gene: 4. This CDR3 is CAWSWGGGAYEQYF. CDR3 in DNA: TGTGCCTGGAGTTGGGGCGGGGGGGCCTACGAGCAGTACTTC.

The chain couples TRBV19 to TRBJ1-2; 10 bases agree with TRBD1. After removal of 5 bases from V and 8 bases from J, the junction contained 11 bases not matched to a gene. CDR1 LNHDA and CDR2 SQIVND come from the germline V gene (reference sequence). The CDR3 totals 15 residues. The CDR3 reads CASSVSGQGNWGYTF. CDR3 DNA sequence: TGTGCCAGTAGTGTATCGGGACAGGGGAATTGGGGCTACACCTTC.

The chain has TRBV6-5 and TRBJ2-2; D remains unclear. The CDR3 is 14 amino acids. CDR1 is MNHEY and CDR2 is SVGAGI in the germline V gene. V was trimmed by 6 bases and J by 6 bases, leaving 14 bases between them. CDR3 bases: TGTGCCAGCAGCACCCTAGAGGTTCCCGGGGAGCTGTTTTTT. As protein: CASSTLEVPGELFF.

The rearrangement links TRBV21-1 to TRBJ2-3; the table names TRBD2, a call not compared with the DNA. TRBV21-1 is deemed a pseudogene. CDR3 length: 18 amino acids. CDR3 sequence (DNA): TGTGCCAGCAGCAAAGTGGTCGGCCAGCGGGGGGCCACAGATACGCAGTATTTT. Protein sequence: CASSKVVGQRGATDTQYF.

The chain recombines TRBV7-2 with TRBJ2-6; D possibly corresponds to TRBD1 (5 bases). This CDR3 spans 15 amino acids. Trimming pared 3 bases from V and 1 base from J, leaving 7 bases between. Germline V CDR1 and CDR2: SGHTA, FQGNSA. The CDR3 DNA reads TGTGCCAGCAGCTTGGGGCCTTCTGGGGCCAACGTCCTGACTTTC. Protein: CASSLGPSGANVLTF.

The DNA of the CDR3 is TGTGCCAGCAGCTTAGCAGGGGGCTACAATGAGCAGTTCTTC. This translates into CASSLAGGYNEQFF. The rearrangement links TRBV7-9 to TRBJ2-1; weak D call: TRBD1 (6 bases). Germline CDR1 and CDR2: SEHNR and FQNEAQ (reference sequence). The germline V and J ends were trimmed by 0 bases and 3 bases, with 6 bases remaining between them. The CDR3 spans 14 residues.

This chain connects TRBV5-4 to TRBJ2-1; 9 positions agree with TRBD2. Germline-derived CDR1 and CDR2 are SGHNT and YYREEE (reference sequence). The CDR3 spans 16 residues. With V trimmed by 6 bases and J by 0 bases, 7 bases remained unmatched. The CDR3: CASTPRAGGSYNEQFF. CDR3 coding DNA: TGTGCCAGCACCCCCCGAGCGGGGGGCTCCTACAATGAGCAGTTCTTC.

In DNA form, the CDR3 reads TGTGCCAGCAGCTACAGCACCGGGGAGCTGTTTTTT. It translates to CASSYSTGELFF. The chain recombines TRBV5-6 with TRBJ2-2; no firm D call. Germline V lookup: CDR1 SGHDT, CDR2 YYEEEE. Deletions cut 3 bases from V and 4 bases from J, with 4 bases between. This CDR3 has 12 residues.

This chain links TRBV19 with TRBJ2-7; 8 nucleotides agree with TRBD1. The CDR3 runs to 15 residues. Germline V gene sequence: CDR1 LNHDA, CDR2 SQIVND (reference sequence). V was pared by 5 bases and J by 3 bases, with 9 bases of the junction left unmatched. The CDR3 nucleotides read TGTGCCAGTAGTTTCGGACAGGGCGAGGGCTACGAGCAGTACTTC. Its protein product is CASSFGQGEGYEQYF.

The chain is built from TRBV27 and TRBJ1-1; D remains unclear. Looked up from germline, CDR1 is MNHEY and CDR2 is SMNVEV (reference sequence). The CDR3 covers 14 residues. Trimming cost V 2 bases and J 1 base, with 8 bases left between them. The CDR3 DNA reads TGTGCCAGCAGTTTAGAGGGTGAGAACACTGAAGCTTTCTTT. It encodes CASSLEGENTEAFF.

The genes are TRBV7-3 and TRBJ2-3; no firm D call. Trimming stripped 5 bases from V and 1 base from J, with 7 bases between. CDR3 length: 13 residues. Per germline, CDR1 SGHTA and CDR2 FQGTGA. CDR3 protein: CASSLEGTDTQYF. CDR3 nucleotides: TGTGCCAGCAGCCTCGAGGGCACAGATACGCAGTATTTT.